What follows are 18 T cell receptor beta chains derived from one specimen sequenced in a study of shared clonotypes between healthy human individuals. The method was immunoSEQ multiplex PCR; TCRdb's version includes in-frame clones alone and lacks a portion of them. Counted here are about 1.1 million clones, roughly 80% occurring once; the ten biggest clones make up about 0.94%. The material sequenced was memory CD4+ T cells from PBMCs. The subset was: CD45RA-negative fraction. The source of these receptors is a man aged 18 to 30 in good health. Some clones in this sample may be carry-over from other donors' samples.

The chain combines TRBV6-1 with TRBJ1-4, with D possibly matching TRBD1 (5 bases). V was shortened by 2 bases and J by 1 base, with 14 bases between the two germline ends. This CDR3 comprises 17 residues. Germline CDR1 is MNHNS and CDR2 is SASEGT. The CDR3 region is CASSERPLRGTNEKLFF. CDR3 DNA sequence: TGTGCCAGCAGTGAACGACCCCTTAGGGGAACTAATGAAAAACTGTTTTTT.

CDR3 loop: CATSGASGRFYEQYF. The CDR3 DNA reads as TGTGCCACATCCGGGGCTAGCGGGAGGTTCTACGAGCAGTACTTC. V and J are TRBV2 and TRBJ2-7, with TRBD2 identical over 11 bases. Per the germline V gene, CDR1 is SNHLY and CDR2 is FYNNEI. CDR3 length: 15 amino acids. V lost 10 bases and J lost 3; bases outside the gene matches: 11.

Only a few counts were recorded for this clone. The genes are TRBV7-8 and TRBJ2-1; perhaps D is TRBD1 or TRBD2 (5 bases each). V lost 4 bases to trimming and J lost 7 bases, with 23 bases between them. CDR3 length equals 17 residues. Germline CDR1 SGHVS, CDR2 FQNEAQ. The CDR3 is CASSSSPRRIWGNEQFF. The CDR3, as DNA: TGTGCCAGCAGCTCAAGCCCTCGTAGGATATGGGGGAATGAGCAGTTCTTC.

The rearrangement uses TRBV28 and TRBJ2-2; tentatively, D is TRBD1 or TRBD2 (5 bases each). CDR1 MDHEN and CDR2 SYDVKM come from the germline V gene. The CDR3 sequence is 13 residues long. Trimming removed 6 bases from V and 5 bases from J, with 10 bases in between. CDR3 DNA: TGTGCCAGCAGACGGGACGGAACCGGGGAGCTGTTTTTT. This sequence encodes CASRRDGTGELFF.

The chain carries TRBV11-2 and TRBJ2-7, with D tentatively TRBD1 (6 bases). With 6 bases removed from V and 4 bases from J, the gap between germline ends came to 10 bases. Germline V gene lookup returns CDR1 SGHAT and CDR2 FQNNGV. This CDR3 has 12 amino acids. The CDR3 region is CASSHRAYEQYF. In nucleotides, the CDR3 is TGTGCCAGCAGTCACAGGGCGTACGAGCAGTACTTC.

This chain connects TRBV28 to TRBJ1-6; the D gene is possibly TRBD1 (5 bases). Trimming shortened V by 7 bases and J by 0 bases, and 10 bases separated the two germline ends. This CDR3 comprises 15 residues. CDR1 MDHEN and CDR2 SYDVKM come from the germline V gene. For the CDR3, the DNA is TGTGCCAGCAACCCAGGGAGCTCCTATAATTCACCCCTCCACTTT. Its translation: CASNPGSSYNSPLHF.

V usage is TRBV4-3 and J usage is TRBJ2-2; no definite D call. V was trimmed by 1 base and J by 0 bases, leaving 12 bases between them. The V gene's germline CDR1 is LGHNA and CDR2 YSLEER. There are 17 residues in the CDR3. CDR3 sequence: CASSQVRQTANTGELFF. In DNA form, the CDR3 reads TGCGCCAGCAGCCAAGTGAGGCAGACCGCGAACACCGGGGAGCTGTTTTTT.

The chain employs TRBV16 and TRBJ1-4, with 9 positions matching TRBD1. Germline CDR1 is KGHSY and CDR2 is FQNENV. V shed 4 bases, J shed 7 bases, and the junction held 10 bases outside the gene matches. This CDR3 region has 16 residues. The chain's CDR3 is CASSLRRDRVGEKLFF. The CDR3 region has the DNA TGTGCCAGCAGCCTTCGCCGGGACAGGGTCGGTGAAAAACTGTTTTTT.

This chain joins TRBV5-1 and TRBJ2-2, with a weak D call TRBD1 (5 bases). Germline CDR1 reads SGHRS; CDR2 reads YFSETQ. The V end lost 3 bases, the J end lost 3 bases, and 12 bases lay between the germline ends. The CDR3 extends over 15 amino acids. This CDR3 is CASSSRVEYTGELFF. CDR3 in DNA: TGCGCCAGCAGCTCCAGGGTAGAATACACCGGGGAGCTGTTTTTT.

V and J are TRBV4-1 and TRBJ1-5; TRBD1 aligns across 7 bases. This CDR3 spans 16 amino acids. Trimming cost V 0 bases and J 5 bases; bases outside gene matches: 7. Germline values: CDR1 MGHRA, CDR2 YSYEKL. CDR3 DNA sequence: TGCGCCAGCAGCCAAGAAACCCCTAGGGGGCATCAGCCCCAGCATTTT. Protein: CASSQETPRGHQPQHF.

The rearrangement links TRBV10-3 to TRBJ2-5, with D tentatively TRBD1 or TRBD2 (5 bases each). From germline, CDR1 is ENHRY and CDR2 SYGVKD. Trimming cost V 11 bases and J 1 base, with 11 bases left between them. This CDR3 is built from 12 residues. The CDR3 loop is CAAGAVQETQYF. CDR3 coding DNA: TGTGCCGCCGGGGCAGTCCAAGAGACCCAGTACTTC.

This rearrangement joins TRBV4-3 to TRBJ1-4, with D tentatively TRBD1 (5 bases). The CDR3 consists of 17 residues. V lost 0 bases and J lost 5, with 16 bases in between. Looked up from germline, CDR1 is LGHNA and CDR2 is YSLEER. CDR3 sequence: CASSQEARQQENEKLFF. CDR3 coding DNA: TGCGCCAGCAGCCAAGAGGCTAGACAGCAAGAGAATGAAAAACTGTTTTTT.

The chain employs TRBV7-2 and TRBJ2-7; TRBD2 agrees at 12 bases. With 5 bases clipped from V and 4 bases from J, the junction kept 9 bases outside the gene matches. Germline lookup yields CDR1 SGHTA and CDR2 FQGNSA. The CDR3 runs 16 residues. The CDR3 region has the DNA TGTGCCAGCAGCCCCCGGACTAGCGGGACGAAATACGAGCAGTACTTC. Translation gives CASSPRTSGTKYEQYF.

For the CDR3, the DNA is TGCAGTGCTAGGTGGGGAGGCGAGCAGTACTTC. Residues: CSARWGGEQYF. The V call is TRBV20-1, the J call TRBJ2-7; a weak D match, TRBD2 (6 bases). Germline V CDR1 and CDR2: DFQATT, SNEGSKA (reference sequence). The germline V and J ends were trimmed by 3 bases and 6 bases, with 9 bases remaining between them. The CDR3 runs to 11 residues.

The chain employs TRBV9 and TRBJ2-2; 7 nucleotides align to TRBD2. This CDR3 contains 15 residues. The V gene end was trimmed by 0 bases and the J gene end by 6 bases; junction bases not matched to a gene: 5. CDR1 is SGDLS, CDR2 YYNGEE, per germline. The CDR3 coding sequence is TGTGCCAGCAGCGTAGCAGGGAGGGATCCCGGGGAGCTGTTTTTT. As protein: CASSVAGRDPGELFF.

The chain employs TRBV11-2 and TRBJ2-3; no clear D gene. Trimming took off 4 bases at V and 2 bases at J, with 10 bases between the two ends. Germline CDR1 is SGHAT and CDR2 is FQNNGV. This CDR3 is 14 amino acids long. The chain's CDR3 is CASSWSDTTDTQYF. The CDR3 DNA follows: TGTGCCAGCAGCTGGAGCGACACCACAGATACGCAGTATTTT.

The V call is TRBV27, the J call TRBJ1-2; tentative D call: TRBD1 (5 bases). Germline assignment: CDR1 MNHEY and CDR2 SMNVEV (reference sequence). The CDR3 runs 16 residues. Deletions cut 3 bases from V and 2 bases from J, with 16 bases between. The CDR3 loop is CASSFFGAGRNYGYTF. The DNA of the CDR3 is TGTGCCAGCAGTTTTTTTGGGGCAGGGCGGAACTATGGCTACACCTTC.

This clone was seen once. V gene TRBV29-1 combines with J gene TRBJ2-6; 7 bases map to TRBD1. The CDR3 covers 15 residues. With 5 bases clipped from V and 4 bases from J, the junction kept 8 bases outside the gene matches. Germline V gene data show CDR1 as SQVTM and CDR2 as ANQGSEA. Written as DNA, the CDR3 is TGCAGCGTTCTCTCAGGGACAGCAGGGGCCAACGTCCTGACTTTC. The encoded protein is CSVLSGTAGANVLTF.